The clone carrying this T cell receptor (beta chain) was observed many times. TCRdb used MiXCR to reprocess the RT-PCR reads, holding one entry per CDR3 protein. The table has more than 600,000 distinct CDR3 sequences, 13% to 15% seen once; the top ten hold 3.6%. Sequencing was carried out using memory CD4+ T cells from blood. The TCR comes from a female donor in good health, serving as a healthy control.

CDR3 loop: CATSRETGSNYNEQFF. In DNA, the CDR3 is TGTGCCACCAGCAGAGAGACGGGCAGTAACTACAATGAGCAGTTCTTC. The gene calls are TRBV15 and TRBJ2-1; no firm D call. Trimming pared 0 bases from V and 3 bases from J, leaving 12 bases between. The CDR3 contains 16 residues. Germline CDR1 is LNHNV and CDR2 is YYDKDF (reference sequence).